This T cell receptor (beta chain) was captured by sequencing in a study of patients and donors after allogeneic stem cell transplantation. TCRdb re-called the RT-PCR reads with MiXCR, one entry per CDR3 protein. The data hold fewer than 250,000 distinct CDR3 sequences, with roughly 15% observed a single time. This clonotype was recorded a few times. Germline trimming cut 4 bases from V and 6 bases from J; bases unmatched to any gene: 4. Per germline, CDR1 SQVTM and CDR2 ANQGSEA. The CDR3 loop spans 13 amino acids. The receptor was isolated from a human donor who was either an allogeneic HSCT recipient or a stem cell or donor lymphocyte infusion donor (not recorded which). It is not recorded whose cells these are; they may come from a transplant donor. The genes are TRBV29-1 and TRBJ2-7; 12 bases are shared with TRBD2. Sample: blood, either unsorted or a sorted T cell fraction (not recorded which). The CDR3 DNA reads TGCAGCGTTGGACTAGCGGGAGCGGGCGAGCAGTACTTC. Its translation is CSVGLAGAGEQYF.